The rows below give T cell receptor beta chains drawn from one sample of a study of T cell responses to AZD1222 COVID-19 vaccine. Method: immunoSEQ multiplex PCR; TCRdb's copy keeps in-frame clones and lacks some. The sample lists some 78,000 clones, roughly four fifths occurring once. The input for sequencing was peripheral blood, taken 28 days after the second AZD1222 dose. These receptors all stem from an adult who received the AZD1222 COVID-19 vaccine. CDR3s include the opening cysteine and the closing phenylalanine or tryptophan. A D gene is named only where the DNA matches it firmly. Not every row has a clone size; where given, it reads once, few, many or a size class.

abundance	d_gene	j_gene	v_gene	CDR3nt	CDR3aa
NA	NA	TRBJ1-1	TRBV29-1	TGCAGCGTCCGAAGTTCGAACACTGAAGCTTTCTTT	CSVRSSNTEAFF
NA	TRBD2	TRBJ2-2	TRBV27	TGTGCCAGCAGTTTTGCGGGAGTGATCACCGGGGAGCTGTTTTTT	CASSFAGVITGELFF
NA	NA	TRBJ2-1	TRBV2	TGTGCCAGCCGGTCGAAAAACCAGGACAATGAGCAGTTCTTC	CASRSKNQDNEQFF
NA	TRBD1	TRBJ2-2	TRBV7-7	TGTGCCAGCAGCTTCTCAGGACAGGGTGCCGGGGAGCTGTTTTTT	CASSFSGQGAGELFF
NA	NA	TRBJ1-6	TRBV11-2	TGTGCCAGCAGCCTGCGGCATTCACCCCTCCACTTT	CASSLRHSPLHF
few	NA	TRBJ1-2	TRBV19	TGTGCCAGTAGTGGGGGCACCTATGGCTACACCTTC	CASSGGTYGYTF
NA	NA	TRBJ1-2	TRBV6-7	TGTGCCAGCAGCCCCCCGGGTCGGCAGACCTATGGCTACACCTTC	CASSPPGRQTYGYTF
NA	NA	TRBJ1-2	TRBV2	TGTGCCAGCAGTGCACAGATTCCCTATGGCTACACCTTC	CASSAQIPYGYTF
few	NA	TRBJ2-1	TRBV2	TGTGCCAGCAGTGAAGATTCAACATGCGGGTTCTTC	CASSEDSTCGFF
NA	NA	TRBJ1-5	TRBV18	TGTGCCAGCTCACCCAACGGGGGTGGGAATCAGCCCCAGCATTTT	CASSPNGGGNQPQHF
NA	NA	TRBJ2-3	TRBV4-3	TGCGCCAGCAGCCCTCGAGGAGCAGATACGCAGTATTTT	CASSPRGADTQYF
NA	TRBD1	TRBJ1-5	TRBV28	TGTGCCAGCAGTTGGGGGACAGGGGATAATCAGCCCCAGCATTTT	CASSWGTGDNQPQHF
NA	NA	TRBJ2-7	TRBV27	TGTGCCAGCAGCCTCAGAGTGGACTACGAGCAGTACTTC	CASSLRVDYEQYF
NA	NA	TRBJ2-7	TRBV4-3	TGCGCCAGCAGCCAAACACCGTCCCCCAGCCACGAGCAGTACTTC	CASSQTPSPSHEQYF
NA	NA	TRBJ2-3	TRBV19	TGTGCCAGTAGTATAGCTCTTACTGGTGGTGGAGGGACAGATACGCAGTATTTT	CASSIALTGGGGTDTQYF
NA	NA	TRBJ2-4	TRBV5-5	TGTGCCAGCAGCTTGGGGGATCTAGCCAAAAACATTCAGTACTTC	CASSLGDLAKNIQYF
NA	NA	TRBJ2-5	TRBV18	TGTGCCAGCTCACCAGCTATCCAAGAGACCCAGTACTTC	CASSPAIQETQYF
NA	TRBD2	TRBJ2-3	TRBV9	TGTGCCAGCAGCGTACGCGGGAGCGAAGCTAGCACAGATACGCAGTATTTT	CASSVRGSEASTDTQYF
NA	NA	TRBJ1-5	TRBV21-1	TGTGCCAGCAGCAAAGACTCGGCAGGGGGAAAAGGGCAGCCCCAGCATTTT	CASSKDSAGGKGQPQHF
NA	NA	TRBJ1-1	TRBV9	TGTGCCAGCAGCGTAGCTAAGAACACTGAAGCTTTCTTT	CASSVAKNTEAFF
NA	NA	TRBJ1-5	TRBV2	TGTGCCAGCAGTGGAGCGCAGGGGCTTCGACCCCAGCATTTT	CASSGAQGLRPQHF
NA	TRBD1	TRBJ2-7	TRBV10-1	TGCGCCAGCACTGGGGACAGATCTTACGAGCAGTACTTC	CASTGDRSYEQYF
NA	NA	TRBJ1-2	TRBV24-1	TGTGCCACCGATGACGGTTTCGATGGCTACACCTTC	CATDDGFDGYTF